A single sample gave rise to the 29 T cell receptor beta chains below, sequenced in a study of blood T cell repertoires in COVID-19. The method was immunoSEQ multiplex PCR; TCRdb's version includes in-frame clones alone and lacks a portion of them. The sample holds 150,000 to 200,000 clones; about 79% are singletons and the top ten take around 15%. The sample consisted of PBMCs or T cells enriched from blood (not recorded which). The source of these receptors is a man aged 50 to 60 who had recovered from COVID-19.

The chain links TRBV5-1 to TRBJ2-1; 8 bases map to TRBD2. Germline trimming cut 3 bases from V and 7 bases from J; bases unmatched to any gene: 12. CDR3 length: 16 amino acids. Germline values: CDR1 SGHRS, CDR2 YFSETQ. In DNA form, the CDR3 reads TGCGCCAGCAGCTCAATGGCCGGGACTAGGAAGAATGAGCAGTTCTTC. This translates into CASSSMAGTRKNEQFF. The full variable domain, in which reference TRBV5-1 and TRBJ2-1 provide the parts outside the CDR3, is KAGVTQTPRYLIKTRGQQVTLSCSPISGHRSVSWYQQTPGQGLQFLFEYFSETQRNKGNFPGRFSGRQFSNSRSEMNVSTLELGDSALYLCASSSMAGTRKNEQFFGPGTRLTVL.

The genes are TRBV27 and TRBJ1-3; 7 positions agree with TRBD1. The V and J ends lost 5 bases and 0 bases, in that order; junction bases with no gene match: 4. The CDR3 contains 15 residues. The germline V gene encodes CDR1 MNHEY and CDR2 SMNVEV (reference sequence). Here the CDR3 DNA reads TGTGCCAGCAGTCTGGACAGGAACTCTGGAAACACCATATATTTT. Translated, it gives CASSLDRNSGNTIYF.

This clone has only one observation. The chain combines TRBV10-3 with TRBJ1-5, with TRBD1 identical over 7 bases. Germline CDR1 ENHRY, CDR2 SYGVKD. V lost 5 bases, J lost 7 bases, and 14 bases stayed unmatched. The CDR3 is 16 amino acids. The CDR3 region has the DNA TGTGCCATCAGTTTAGGGGGCGCATCTGGTGGGCAGCCCCAGCATTTT. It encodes CAISLGGASGGQPQHF.

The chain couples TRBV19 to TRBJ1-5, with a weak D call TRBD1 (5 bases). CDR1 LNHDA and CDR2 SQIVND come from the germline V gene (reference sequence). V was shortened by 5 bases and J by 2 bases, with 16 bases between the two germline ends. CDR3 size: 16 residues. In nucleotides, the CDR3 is TGTGCCAGTAGTCTCCCCGTCAGGGCTGGCAATCAGCCCCAGCATTTT. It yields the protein CASSLPVRAGNQPQHF.

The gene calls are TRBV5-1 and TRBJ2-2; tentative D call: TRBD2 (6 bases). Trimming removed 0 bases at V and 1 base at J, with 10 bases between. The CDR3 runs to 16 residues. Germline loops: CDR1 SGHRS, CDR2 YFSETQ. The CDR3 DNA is TGCGCCAGCAGCTTGGACTGGGGACTGAACACCGGGGAGCTGTTTTTT. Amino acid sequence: CASSLDWGLNTGELFF.

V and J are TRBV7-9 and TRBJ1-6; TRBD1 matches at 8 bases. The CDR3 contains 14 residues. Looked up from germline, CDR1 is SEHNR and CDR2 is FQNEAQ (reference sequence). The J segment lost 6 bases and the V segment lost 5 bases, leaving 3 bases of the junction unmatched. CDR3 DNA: TGTGCCAGCAGCCTGACAGGGGTTAATTCACCCCTCCACTTT. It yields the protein CASSLTGVNSPLHF. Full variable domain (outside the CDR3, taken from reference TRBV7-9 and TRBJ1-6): DTGVSQNPRHKITKRGQNVTFRCDPISEHNRLYWYRQTLGQGPEFLTYFQNEAQLEKSRLLSDRFSAERPKGSFSTLEIQRTEQGDSAMYLCASSLTGVNSPLHFGNGTRLTVT.

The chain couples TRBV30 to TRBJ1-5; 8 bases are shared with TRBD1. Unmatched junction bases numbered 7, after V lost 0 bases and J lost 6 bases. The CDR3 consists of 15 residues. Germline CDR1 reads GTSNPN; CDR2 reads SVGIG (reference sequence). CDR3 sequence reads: CAWSVADRAGQPQHF. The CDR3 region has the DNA TGTGCCTGGAGTGTTGCGGACAGGGCTGGTCAGCCCCAGCATTTT.

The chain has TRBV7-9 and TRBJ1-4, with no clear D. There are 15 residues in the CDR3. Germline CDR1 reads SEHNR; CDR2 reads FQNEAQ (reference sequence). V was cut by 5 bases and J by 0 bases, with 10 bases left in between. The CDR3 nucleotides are TGTGCCAGCAGCACATACCCCGCAACTAATGAAAAACTGTTTTTT. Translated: CASSTYPATNEKLFF.

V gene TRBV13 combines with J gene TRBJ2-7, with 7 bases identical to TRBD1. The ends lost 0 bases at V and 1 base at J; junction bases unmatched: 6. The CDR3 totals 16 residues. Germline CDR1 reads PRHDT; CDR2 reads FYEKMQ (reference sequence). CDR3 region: CASSLGPQGVSYEQYF. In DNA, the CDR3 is TGTGCCAGCAGCTTAGGCCCCCAGGGGGTTTCCTACGAGCAGTACTTC.

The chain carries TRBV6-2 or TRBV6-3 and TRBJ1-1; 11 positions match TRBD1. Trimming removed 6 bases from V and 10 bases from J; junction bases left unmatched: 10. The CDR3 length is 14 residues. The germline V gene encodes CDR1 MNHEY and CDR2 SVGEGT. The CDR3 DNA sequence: TGTGCCAGCAGCTTGGACAGGGGGCCCATAGTAGCTTTCTTT. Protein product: CASSLDRGPIVAFF.

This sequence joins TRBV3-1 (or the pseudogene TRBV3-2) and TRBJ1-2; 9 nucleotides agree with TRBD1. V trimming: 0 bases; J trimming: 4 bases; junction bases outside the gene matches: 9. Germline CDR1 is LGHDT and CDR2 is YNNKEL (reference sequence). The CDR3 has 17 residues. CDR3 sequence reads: CASSQDQGGTGFYGYTF. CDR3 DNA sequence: TGTGCCAGCAGCCAAGATCAGGGGGGGACAGGGTTCTATGGCTACACCTTC.

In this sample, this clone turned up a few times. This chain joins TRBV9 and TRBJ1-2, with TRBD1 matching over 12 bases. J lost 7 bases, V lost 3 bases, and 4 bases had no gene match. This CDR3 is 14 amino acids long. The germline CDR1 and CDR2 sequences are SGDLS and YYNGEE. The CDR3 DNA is TGTGCCAGCAGCGAAGGGACAGGGGGCCTTGGCTACACCTTC. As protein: CASSEGTGGLGYTF.

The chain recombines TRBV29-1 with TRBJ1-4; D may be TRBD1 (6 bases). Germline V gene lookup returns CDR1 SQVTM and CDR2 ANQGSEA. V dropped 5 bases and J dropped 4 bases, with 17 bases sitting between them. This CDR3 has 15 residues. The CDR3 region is CSVRGQHLFNEKLFF. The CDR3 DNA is TGCAGCGTTCGTGGACAGCACTTGTTTAATGAAAAACTGTTTTTT.

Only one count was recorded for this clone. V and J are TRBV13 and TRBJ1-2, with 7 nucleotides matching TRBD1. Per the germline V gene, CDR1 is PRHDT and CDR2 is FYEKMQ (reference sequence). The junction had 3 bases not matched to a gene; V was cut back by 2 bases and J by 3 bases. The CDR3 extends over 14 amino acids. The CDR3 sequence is CASSLKGQYYGYTF. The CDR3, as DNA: TGTGCCAGCAGCTTAAAGGGACAGTACTATGGCTACACCTTC. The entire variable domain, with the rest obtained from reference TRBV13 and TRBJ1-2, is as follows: AAGVIQSPRHLIKEKRETATLKCYPIPRHDTVYWYQQGPGQDPQFLISFYEKMQSDKGSIPDRFSAQQFSDYHSELNMSSLELGDSALYFCASSLKGQYYGYTFGSGTRLTVV.

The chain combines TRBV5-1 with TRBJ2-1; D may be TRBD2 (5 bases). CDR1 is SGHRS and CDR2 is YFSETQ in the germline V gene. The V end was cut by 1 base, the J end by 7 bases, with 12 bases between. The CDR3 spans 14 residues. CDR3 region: CASSLLDSKNEQFF. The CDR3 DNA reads TGCGCCAGCAGCTTGCTGGACTCAAAAAATGAGCAGTTCTTC.

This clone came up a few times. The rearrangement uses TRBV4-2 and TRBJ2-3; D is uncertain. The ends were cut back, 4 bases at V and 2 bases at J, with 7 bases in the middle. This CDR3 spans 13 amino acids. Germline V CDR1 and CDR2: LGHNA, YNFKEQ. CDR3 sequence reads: CASSPLDTDTQYF. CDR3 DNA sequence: TGTGCCAGCAGCCCCTTAGACACAGATACGCAGTATTTT.

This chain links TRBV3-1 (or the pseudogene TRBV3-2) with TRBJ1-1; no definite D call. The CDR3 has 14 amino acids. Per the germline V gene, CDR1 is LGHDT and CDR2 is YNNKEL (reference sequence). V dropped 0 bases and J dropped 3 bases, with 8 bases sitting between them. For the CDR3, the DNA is TGTGCCAGCAGCCAAGACAGGTCCTACACTGAAGCTTTCTTT. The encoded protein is CASSQDRSYTEAFF.

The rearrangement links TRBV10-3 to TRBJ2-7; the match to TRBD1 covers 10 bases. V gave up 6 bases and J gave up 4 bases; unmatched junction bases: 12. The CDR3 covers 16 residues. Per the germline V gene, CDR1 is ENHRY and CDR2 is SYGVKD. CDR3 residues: CAISMIAGTGVYEQYF. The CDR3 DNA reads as TGTGCCATCAGCATGATAGCCGGGACAGGGGTTTACGAGCAGTACTTC.

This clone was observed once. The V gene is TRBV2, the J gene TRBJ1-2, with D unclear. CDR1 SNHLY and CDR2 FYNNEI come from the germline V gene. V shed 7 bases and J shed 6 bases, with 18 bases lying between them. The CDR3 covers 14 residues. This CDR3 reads CASTSNGPYNGYTF. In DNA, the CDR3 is TGTGCCAGCACGTCGAACGGTCCCTATAATGGCTACACCTTC.

In nucleotides, the CDR3 is TGTGCCAGCAGCTTTGGACTAGCGGGGGAGACCGGGGAGCTGTTTTTT. Its protein product is CASSFGLAGETGELFF. The gene calls are TRBV5-6 and TRBJ2-2, with 13 bases identical to TRBD2. Trimming cost V 2 bases and J 5 bases; bases outside gene matches: 3. The CDR3 spans 16 residues. The V gene's germline CDR1 is SGHDT and CDR2 YYEEEE. Full variable domain (remainder filled in from reference TRBV5-6 and TRBJ2-2): DAGVTQSPTHLIKTRGQQVTLRCSPKSGHDTVSWYQQALGQGPQFIFQYYEEEERQRGNFPDRFSGHQFPNYSSELNVNALLLGDSALYLCASSFGLAGETGELFFGEGSRLTVL.

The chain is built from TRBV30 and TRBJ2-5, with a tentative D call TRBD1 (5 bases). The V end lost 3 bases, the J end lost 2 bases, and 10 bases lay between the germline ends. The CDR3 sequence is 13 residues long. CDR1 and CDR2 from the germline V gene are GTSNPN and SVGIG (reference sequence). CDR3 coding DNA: TGTGCCTGGAGACTGGGGCCGCAAGAGACCCAGTACTTC. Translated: CAWRLGPQETQYF.

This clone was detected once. The chain's CDR3 is CASSPGYNEQFF. CDR3 sequence (DNA): TGCGCCAGCAGCCCCGGCTACAATGAGCAGTTCTTC. The chain employs TRBV4-1 and TRBJ2-1; D ambiguous. The V end was cut by 4 bases, the J end by 3 bases, with 4 bases between. The germline V gene encodes CDR1 MGHRA and CDR2 YSYEKL. This CDR3 contains 12 residues.

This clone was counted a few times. DNA for the CDR3: TGTGCCACCAGTGATAGGAAGGGGAGCACAGATACGCAGTATTTT. It is translated as CATSDRKGSTDTQYF. This chain links TRBV24-1 with TRBJ2-3, with D possibly matching TRBD1 (5 bases). Trimming stripped 3 bases from V and 0 bases from J, with 9 bases between. The CDR3 is 15 amino acids. Looked up from germline, CDR1 is KGHDR and CDR2 is SFDVKD.

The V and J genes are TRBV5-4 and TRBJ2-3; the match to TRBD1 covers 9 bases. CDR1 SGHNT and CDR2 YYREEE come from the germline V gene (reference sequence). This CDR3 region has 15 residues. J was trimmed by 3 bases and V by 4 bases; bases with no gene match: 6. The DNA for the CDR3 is TGTGCCAGCAGCAGAGCCGGGACAGGGACAGATACGCAGTATTTT. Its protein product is CASSRAGTGTDTQYF. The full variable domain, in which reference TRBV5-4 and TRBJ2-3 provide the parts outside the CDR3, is ETGVTQSPTHLIKTRGQQVTLRCSSQSGHNTVSWYQQALGQGPQFIFQYYREEENGRGNFPPRFSGLQFPNYSSELNVNALELDDSALYLCASSRAGTGTDTQYFGPGTRLTVL.

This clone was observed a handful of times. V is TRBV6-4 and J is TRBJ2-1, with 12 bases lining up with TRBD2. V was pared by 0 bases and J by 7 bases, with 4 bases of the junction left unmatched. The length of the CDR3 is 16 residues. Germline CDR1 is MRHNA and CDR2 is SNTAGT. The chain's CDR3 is CASSDSASGGANEQFF. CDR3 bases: TGTGCCAGCAGTGACTCGGCTAGCGGGGGGGCAAATGAGCAGTTCTTC.

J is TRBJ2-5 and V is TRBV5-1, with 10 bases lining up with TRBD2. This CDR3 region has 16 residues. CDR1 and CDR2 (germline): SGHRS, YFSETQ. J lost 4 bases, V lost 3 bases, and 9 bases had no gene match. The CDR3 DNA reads TGCGCCAGCAGCTACTCTCAGCGGGGGGGCTTAGAGACCCAGTACTTC. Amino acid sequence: CASSYSQRGGLETQYF.

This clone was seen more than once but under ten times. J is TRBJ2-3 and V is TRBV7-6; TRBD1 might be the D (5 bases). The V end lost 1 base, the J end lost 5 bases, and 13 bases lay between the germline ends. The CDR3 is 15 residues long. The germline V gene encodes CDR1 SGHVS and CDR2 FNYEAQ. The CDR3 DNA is TGTGCCAGCAGCTTAGTCACTCGGCAGGGAGATACGCAGTATTTT. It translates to CASSLVTRQGDTQYF. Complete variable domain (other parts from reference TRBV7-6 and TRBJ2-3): GAGVSQSPRYKVTKRGQDVALRCDPISGHVSLYWYRQALGQGPEFLTYFNYEAQQDKSGLPNDRFSAERPEGSISTLTIQRTEQRDSAMYRCASSLVTRQGDTQYFGPGTRLTVL.

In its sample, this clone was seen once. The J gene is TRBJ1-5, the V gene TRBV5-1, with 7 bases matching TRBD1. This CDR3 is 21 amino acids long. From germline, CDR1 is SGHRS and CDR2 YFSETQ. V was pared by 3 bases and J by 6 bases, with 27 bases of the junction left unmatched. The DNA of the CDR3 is TGCGCCAGCAGCTCAACCCACAGGGGTCGTACAACAGGGTCCTTACTTCAGCCCCAGCATTTT. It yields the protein CASSSTHRGRTTGSLLQPQHF.

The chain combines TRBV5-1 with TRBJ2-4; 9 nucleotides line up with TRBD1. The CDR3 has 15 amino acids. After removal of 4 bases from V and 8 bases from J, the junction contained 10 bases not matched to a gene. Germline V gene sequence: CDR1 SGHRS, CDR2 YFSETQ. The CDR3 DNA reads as TGCGCCAGCAGCAGGGGACAGGGTTTGTCGGACATTCAGTACTTC. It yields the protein CASSRGQGLSDIQYF.